This TCR beta chain comes out of a study of blood T cell repertoires in COVID-19. Background on the study: Specimens from acute and convalescent COVID-19 originated in the United States, Italy and Spain.

Germline V CDR1 and CDR2: LNHNV, YYDKDF (reference sequence). There are 15 residues in the CDR3. The trim removed 1 base at V and 6 bases at J, leaving 5 bases unmatched. Some clones are missing from TCRdb's copy, which holds only in-frame ones; the method was immunoSEQ multiplex PCR. The sample lists under 250,000 clones, about 84% seen once, with roughly 7.9% in the top ten. The sequence was obtained from a woman of 80 years or more with acute or convalescent COVID-19. The V and J genes are TRBV15 and TRBJ1-5, with TRBD1 matching over 8 bases. The specimen was peripheral blood. CDR3 DNA: TGTGCCACCAGCAGAGTTCAGGGGGCTGTTCAGCCCCAGCATTTT. Amino acids: CATSRVQGAVQPQHF. Supplemented by reference TRBV15 and TRBJ1-5, the full variable domain reads DAMVIQNPRYQVTQFGKPVTLSCSQTLNHNVMYWYQQKSSQAPKLLFHYYDKDFNNEADTPDNFQSRRPNTSFCFLDIRSPGLGDTAMYLCATSRVQGAVQPQHFGDGTRLSIL.